This T cell receptor beta chain derives from a study of T-cell reconstitution after alpha-beta-depleted transplantation in children. During its preparation, the TCRbeta library received unique molecular identifiers. A single record per CDR3 protein comes from TCRdb applying MiXCR to the PCR reads. This sample has 450,000 to 500,000 distinct CDR3 sequences, with approximately 12% found just once. There are a few counts of this clonotype. The length of the CDR3 is 14 residues. Per germline, CDR1 SGHRS and CDR2 YFSETQ. Unmatched junction bases numbered 5, after V lost 2 bases and J lost 9 bases. The receptor was derived from a human donor who donated a stem cell graft to a child with combined immunodeficiency. This specimen was PBMCs from the stem cell graft donor, taken from the stem cell graft. The genes are TRBV5-1 and TRBJ1-6; TRBD1 agrees at 7 bases. The CDR3 here is CASSFDREGSPLHF. CDR3 in DNA: TGCGCCAGCAGCTTCGACAGGGAAGGTTCACCCCTCCACTTT.